A single TCR beta chain is shown here with its context. The V and J ends lost 2 bases and 9 bases respectively, with 11 bases between them. The CDR3 contains 14 residues. The germline V gene encodes CDR1 SGHAT and CDR2 FQNNGV. This specimen comes from a study of blood T cell repertoires in COVID-19. Across the study: The cDNA or gDNA used as material had been derived from T cells, B-cell-depleted T cells, or PBMCs.

Produced via immunoSEQ multiplex PCR; TCRdb's table is partial and in-frame only. The data contain 190,000 or so clones, more than 80% of them singletons. J is TRBJ1-6 and V is TRBV11-2; the D gene is possibly TRBD1 (5 bases). This receptor was taken from a woman under 30 who had recovered from COVID-19. The source material was PBMCs or T cells enriched from blood (not recorded which). CDR3 protein: CASSLTRASSPLHF. In DNA form, the CDR3 reads TGTGCCAGCAGCTTAACCAGGGCCAGTTCACCCCTCCACTTT.